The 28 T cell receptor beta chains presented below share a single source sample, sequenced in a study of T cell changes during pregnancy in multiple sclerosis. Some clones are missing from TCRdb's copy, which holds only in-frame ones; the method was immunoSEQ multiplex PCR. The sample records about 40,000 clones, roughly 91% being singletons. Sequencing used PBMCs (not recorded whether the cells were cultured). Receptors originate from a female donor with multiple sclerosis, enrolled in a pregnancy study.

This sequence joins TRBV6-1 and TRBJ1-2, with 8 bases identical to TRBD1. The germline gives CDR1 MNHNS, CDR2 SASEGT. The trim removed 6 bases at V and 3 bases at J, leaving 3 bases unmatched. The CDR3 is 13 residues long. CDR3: CASSQQGDYGYTF. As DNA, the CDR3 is TGTGCCAGCAGCCAACAGGGGGACTATGGCTACACCTTC.

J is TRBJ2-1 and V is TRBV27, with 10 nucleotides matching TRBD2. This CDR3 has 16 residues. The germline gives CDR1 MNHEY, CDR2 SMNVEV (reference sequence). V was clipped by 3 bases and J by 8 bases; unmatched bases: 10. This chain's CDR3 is CASSFLSGRAGDEQFF. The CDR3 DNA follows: TGTGCCAGCAGTTTCTTGAGCGGGAGGGCCGGGGATGAGCAGTTCTTC.

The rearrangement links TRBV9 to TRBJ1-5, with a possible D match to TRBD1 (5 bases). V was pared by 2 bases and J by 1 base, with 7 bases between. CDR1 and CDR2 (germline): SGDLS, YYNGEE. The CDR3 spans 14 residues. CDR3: CASSVGQSNQPQHF. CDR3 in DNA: TGTGCCAGCAGCGTGGGGCAGAGCAATCAGCCCCAGCATTTT.

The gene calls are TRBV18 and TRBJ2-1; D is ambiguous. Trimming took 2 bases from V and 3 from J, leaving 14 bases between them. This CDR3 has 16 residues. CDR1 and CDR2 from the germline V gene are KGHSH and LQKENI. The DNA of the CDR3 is TGTGCCAGCTCACCAGCCGTATCTGGTGGCTACAATGAGCAGTTCTTC. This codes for CASSPAVSGGYNEQFF.

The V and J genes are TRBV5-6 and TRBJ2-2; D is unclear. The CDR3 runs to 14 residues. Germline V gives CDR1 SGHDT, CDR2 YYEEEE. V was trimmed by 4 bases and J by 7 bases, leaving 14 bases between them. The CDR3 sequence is CASSPYDTVGELFF. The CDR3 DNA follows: TGTGCCAGCAGCCCATACGACACAGTCGGGGAGCTGTTTTTT. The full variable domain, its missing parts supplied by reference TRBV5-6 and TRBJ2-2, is DAGVTQSPTHLIKTRGQQVTLRCSPKSGHDTVSWYQQALGQGPQFIFQYYEEEERQRGNFPDRFSGHQFPNYSSELNVNALLLGDSALYLCASSPYDTVGELFFGEGSRLTVL.

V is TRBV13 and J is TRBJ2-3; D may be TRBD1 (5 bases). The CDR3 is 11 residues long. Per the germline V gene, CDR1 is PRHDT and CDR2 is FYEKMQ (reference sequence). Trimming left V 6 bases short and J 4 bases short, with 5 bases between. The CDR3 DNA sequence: TGTGCCAGCAGAGGGGCAGATACGCAGTATTTT. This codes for CASRGADTQYF.

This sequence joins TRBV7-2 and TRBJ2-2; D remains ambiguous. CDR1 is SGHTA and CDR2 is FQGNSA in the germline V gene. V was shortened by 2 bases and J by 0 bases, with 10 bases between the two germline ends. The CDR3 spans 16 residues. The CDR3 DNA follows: TGTGCCAGCAGCTTAAGATACTGGGCGAACACCGGGGAGCTGTTTTTT. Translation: CASSLRYWANTGELFF.

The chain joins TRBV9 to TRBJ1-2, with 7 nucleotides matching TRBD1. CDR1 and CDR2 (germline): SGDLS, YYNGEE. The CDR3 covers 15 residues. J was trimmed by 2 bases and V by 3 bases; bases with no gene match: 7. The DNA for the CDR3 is TGTGCCAGCAGCGAGGGGGCACGCGCCAACTATGGCTACACCTTC. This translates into CASSEGARANYGYTF.

The CDR3 nucleotides are TGTGCCAGCAGGAAACAGGGTTCTGCCTACAATGAGCAGTTCTTC. Translated, it gives CASRKQGSAYNEQFF. The chain recombines TRBV13 with TRBJ2-1; D possibly corresponds to TRBD1 (6 bases). The V gene's germline CDR1 is PRHDT and CDR2 FYEKMQ (reference sequence). The germline V and J ends were trimmed by 6 bases and 2 bases, with 14 bases remaining between them. The CDR3 has 15 amino acids.

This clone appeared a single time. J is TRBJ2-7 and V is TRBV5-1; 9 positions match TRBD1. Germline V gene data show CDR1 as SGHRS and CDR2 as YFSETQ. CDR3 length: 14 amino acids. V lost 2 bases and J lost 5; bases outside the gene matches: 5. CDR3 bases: TGCGCCAGCAGCTTTACACAGGGGGCGCACGAGCAGTACTTC. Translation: CASSFTQGAHEQYF.

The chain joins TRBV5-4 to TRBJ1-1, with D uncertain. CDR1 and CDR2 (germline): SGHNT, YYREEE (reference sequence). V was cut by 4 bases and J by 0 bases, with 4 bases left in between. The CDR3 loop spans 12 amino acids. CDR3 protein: CASSRVNTEAFF. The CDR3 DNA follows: TGTGCCAGCAGCCGTGTGAACACTGAAGCTTTCTTT.

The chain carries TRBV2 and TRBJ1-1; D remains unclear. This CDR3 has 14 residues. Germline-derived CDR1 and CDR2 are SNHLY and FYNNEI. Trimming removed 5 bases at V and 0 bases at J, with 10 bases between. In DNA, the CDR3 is TGTGCCAGCAGTCAAAACTTAATGAACACTGAAGCTTTCTTT. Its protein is CASSQNLMNTEAFF. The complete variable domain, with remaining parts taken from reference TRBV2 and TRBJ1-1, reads EPEVTQTPSHQVTQMGQEVILRCVPISNHLYFYWYRQILGQKVEFLVSFYNNEISEKSEIFDDQFSVERPDGSNFTLKIRSTKLEDSAMYFCASSQNLMNTEAFFGQGTRLTVV.

CDR3 in amino acids: CASSLHDTEAFF. CDR3 coding DNA: TGTGCCAGCAGCTTACATGACACTGAAGCTTTCTTT. V usage is TRBV7-9 and J usage is TRBJ1-1, with D unclear. Germline CDR1 is SEHNR and CDR2 is FQNEAQ (reference sequence). The CDR3 has 12 residues. V lost 2 bases to trimming and J lost 3 bases, with 4 bases between them.

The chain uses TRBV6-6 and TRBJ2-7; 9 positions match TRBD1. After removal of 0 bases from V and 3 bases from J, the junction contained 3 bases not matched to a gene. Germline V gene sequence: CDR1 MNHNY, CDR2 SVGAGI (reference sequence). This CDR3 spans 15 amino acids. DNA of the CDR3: TGTGCCAGCAGTTACTCTGGGACAGGGAACTACGAGCAGTACTTC. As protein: CASSYSGTGNYEQYF.

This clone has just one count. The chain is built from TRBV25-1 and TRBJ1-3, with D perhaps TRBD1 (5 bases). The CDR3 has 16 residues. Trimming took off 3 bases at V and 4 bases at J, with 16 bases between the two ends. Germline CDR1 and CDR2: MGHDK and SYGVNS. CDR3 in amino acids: CASSDLRGNIGNTIYF. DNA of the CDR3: TGTGCCAGCAGTGATCTAAGGGGAAATATAGGAAACACCATATATTTT.

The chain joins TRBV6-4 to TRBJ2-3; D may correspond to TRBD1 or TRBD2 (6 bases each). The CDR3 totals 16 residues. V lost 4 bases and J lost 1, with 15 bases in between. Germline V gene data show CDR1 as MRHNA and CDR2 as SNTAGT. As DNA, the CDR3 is TGTGCCAGCAGTGCCGAGGGAAGGGGGGGCACAGATACGCAGTATTTT. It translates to CASSAEGRGGTDTQYF.

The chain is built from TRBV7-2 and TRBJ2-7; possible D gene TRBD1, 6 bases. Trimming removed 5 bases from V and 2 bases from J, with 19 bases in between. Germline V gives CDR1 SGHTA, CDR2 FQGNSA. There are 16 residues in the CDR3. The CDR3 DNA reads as TGTGCCAGCAGCATCCATTATAGGGGGTTTCCCTACGAGCAGTACTTC. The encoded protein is CASSIHYRGFPYEQYF.

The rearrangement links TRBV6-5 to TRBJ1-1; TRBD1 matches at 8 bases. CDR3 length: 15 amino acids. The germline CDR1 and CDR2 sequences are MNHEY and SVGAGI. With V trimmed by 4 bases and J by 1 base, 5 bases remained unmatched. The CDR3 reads CASSSPTGANTEAFF. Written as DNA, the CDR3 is TGTGCCAGCAGTTCCCCGACAGGGGCGAACACTGAAGCTTTCTTT.

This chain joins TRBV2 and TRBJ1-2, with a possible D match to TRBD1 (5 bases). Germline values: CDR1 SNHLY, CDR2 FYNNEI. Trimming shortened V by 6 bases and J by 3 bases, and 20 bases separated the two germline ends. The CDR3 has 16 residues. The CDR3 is CASRGDMMRQDYGYTF. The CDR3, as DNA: TGTGCCAGCAGGGGGGATATGATGAGACAAGACTATGGCTACACCTTC.

The CDR3 sequence: CASSLLSASPKYNPEAFF. CDR3 nucleotide sequence: TGCGCCAGCAGCTTGCTGTCAGCCAGTCCGAAATACAACCCTGAAGCTTTCTTT. The V call is TRBV5-1, the J call TRBJ1-1; unclear D gene. Germline loops: CDR1 SGHRS, CDR2 YFSETQ. The V and J ends lost 1 base and 6 bases respectively, with 25 bases between them. The CDR3 runs 18 residues.

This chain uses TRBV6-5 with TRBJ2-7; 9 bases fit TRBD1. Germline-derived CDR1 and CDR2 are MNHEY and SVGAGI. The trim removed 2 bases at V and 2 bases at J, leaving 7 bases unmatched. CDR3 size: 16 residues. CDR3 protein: CASSYPTRTGAYEQYF. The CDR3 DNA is TGTGCCAGCAGTTACCCAACCCGGACAGGGGCCTACGAGCAGTACTTC.

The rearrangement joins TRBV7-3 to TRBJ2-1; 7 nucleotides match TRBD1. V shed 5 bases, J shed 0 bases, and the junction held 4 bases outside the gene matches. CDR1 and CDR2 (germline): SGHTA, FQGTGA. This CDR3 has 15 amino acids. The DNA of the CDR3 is TGTGCCAGCAGCACGACAGGGAGCTCCTACAATGAGCAGTTCTTC. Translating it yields CASSTTGSSYNEQFF.

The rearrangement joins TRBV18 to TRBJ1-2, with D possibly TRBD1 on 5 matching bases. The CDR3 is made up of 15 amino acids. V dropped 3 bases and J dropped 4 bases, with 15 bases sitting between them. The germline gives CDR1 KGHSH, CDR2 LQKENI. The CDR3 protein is CASSPEGGGSYGYTF. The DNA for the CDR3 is TGTGCCAGCTCACCCGAAGGCGGGGGATCCTATGGCTACACCTTC.

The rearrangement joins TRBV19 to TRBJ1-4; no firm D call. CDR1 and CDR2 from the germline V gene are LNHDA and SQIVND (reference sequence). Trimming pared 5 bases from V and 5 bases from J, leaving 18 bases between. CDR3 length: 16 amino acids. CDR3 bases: TGTGCCAGTAGTGCCCGAGGCACAGAAATCAATGAAAAACTGTTTTTT. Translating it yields CASSARGTEINEKLFF. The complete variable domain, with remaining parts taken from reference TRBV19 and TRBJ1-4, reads DGGITQSPKYLFRKEGQNVTLSCEQNLNHDAMYWYRQDPGQGLRLIYYSQIVNDFQKGDIAEGYSVSREKKESFPLTVTSAQKNPTAFYLCASSARGTEINEKLFFGSGTQLSVL.

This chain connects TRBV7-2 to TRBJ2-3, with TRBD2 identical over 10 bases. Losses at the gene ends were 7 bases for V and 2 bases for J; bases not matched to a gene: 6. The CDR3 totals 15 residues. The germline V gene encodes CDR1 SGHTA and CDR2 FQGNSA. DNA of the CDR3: TGTGCCAGCAACCTAGCGGGAGCTTACACAGATACGCAGTATTTT. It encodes CASNLAGAYTDTQYF.

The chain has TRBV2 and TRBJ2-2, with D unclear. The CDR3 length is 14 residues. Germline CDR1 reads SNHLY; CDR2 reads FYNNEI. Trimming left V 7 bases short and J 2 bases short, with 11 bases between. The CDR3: CASMDRTNTGELFF. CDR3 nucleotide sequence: TGTGCCAGCATGGACCGCACTAACACCGGGGAGCTGTTTTTT.

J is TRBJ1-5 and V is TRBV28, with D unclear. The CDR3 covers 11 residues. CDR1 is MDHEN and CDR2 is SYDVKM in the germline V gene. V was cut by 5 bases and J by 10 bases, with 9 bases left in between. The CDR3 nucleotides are TGTGCCAGCAGTACCCTTTCTCCCCAGCATTTT. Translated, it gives CASSTLSPQHF.

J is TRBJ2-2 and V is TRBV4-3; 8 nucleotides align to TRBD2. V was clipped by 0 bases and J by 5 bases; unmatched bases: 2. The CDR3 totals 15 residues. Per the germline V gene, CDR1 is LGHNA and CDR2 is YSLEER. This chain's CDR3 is CASSQDGGGTGELFF. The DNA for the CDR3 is TGCGCCAGCAGCCAAGACGGCGGGGGGACCGGGGAGCTGTTTTTT.